One sample yielded the 11 T cell receptor beta chains listed below, sequenced in a study of tumor and adjacent non-tumor tissue in lung cancer (dated by TCRdb to the late 2010s). Libraries came from multiplex PCR. Sequencing relied on an Illumina HiSeq 2500. TCRbeta libraries were built by three rounds of nested PCR using primers (Table S4), following protocols modified from ARM-PCR. The public sequencing data were trimmed at Q25 with fastp and processed into clonotypes with MiXCR by TCRdb, which kept only in-frame beta chains. Rows are combined by CDR3 protein, so each entry shows the most common genes and DNA. The sample table records some 68,000 distinct CDR3 sequences; about 77% of these occur just once. The ten largest clones represent 35% to 50% of the sample. RNA was isolated from bulk, unsorted tissue, and RNA quality was assessed with a NanoDrop ND-1000 and an Agilent 2100. The normal lung samples consisted of distant non-tumor tissue collected more than 3 cm from the tumor edge.

Sequenced: distant non-tumor lung tissue. These receptors were obtained from a man in his sixties with non-small cell lung cancer.

Points on this clonotype: The junction and the germline gene differ at one end; a read error may be behind it. This sequence joins TRBV6-5 and TRBJ2-7; no definite D call. CDR1 and CDR2 from the germline V gene are MNHEY and SVGAGI. CDR3 length: 14 amino acids. The CDR3 DNA sequence: TGTGCCAGCAGTCGGGCCGCCTCCTCTTACGAGCATTACTTC. This codes for CASSRAASSYEHYF.

For this clonotype: At one boundary the junction diverges from the germline segment, which might be a read error. The chain is built from TRBV11-2 and TRBJ2-7; TRBD1 matches 7 bases. CDR1 and CDR2 from the germline V gene are SGHAT and FQNNGV. This CDR3 is built from 14 residues. The CDR3 reads CAISYTGTVYEQYF. Here the CDR3 DNA reads TGTGCCATCAGCTATACCGGGACAGTTTACGAGCAATACTTC.

Comment on this clonotype: This clone may be a read error of a much larger clone one base away. The V call is TRBV7-9, the J call TRBJ2-7; TRBD2 might be the D (6 bases). The CDR3 runs to 13 residues. CDR1 and CDR2 from the germline V gene are SEHNR and FQNEAQ (reference sequence). Written as DNA, the CDR3 is TGTGCCAACAGCCGTAGCGGACCCTACGAGCAGTACTTC. It translates to CANSRSGPYEQYF.

Only a few counts were recorded for this clonotype. The chain recombines TRBV5-1 with TRBJ2-3; 7 bases line up with TRBD1. The CDR3 extends over 16 amino acids. Germline-derived CDR1 and CDR2 are SGHRS and YFSETQ. The V gene end was trimmed by 0 bases and the J gene end by 4 bases; junction bases not matched to a gene: 8. The CDR3, as DNA: TGCGCCAGCAGCTTGGAGGGACAGTTGGTCCCAGATACGCAGTATTTT. This translates into CASSLEGQLVPDTQYF.

The V and J genes are TRBV28 and TRBJ2-7, with 8 bases lining up with TRBD2. Germline assignment: CDR1 MDHEN and CDR2 SYDVKM. The CDR3 is 15 amino acids. J lost 13 bases, V lost 3 bases, and 17 bases had no gene match. The DNA for the CDR3 is TGTGCCAGCAGTTTTCCGACTAGCGCCGCCTTCGAGCGATACTTC. Amino acid sequence: CASSFPTSAAFERYF.

Concerning this clonotype itself: One end of the junction is discordant with germline, which a read error may explain. The gene calls are TRBV11-3 and TRBJ2-2; TRBD2 might be the D (5 bases). The germline V gene has CDR1 SGHNT and CDR2 YENEEA. This CDR3 has 14 residues. CDR3 residues: CTSCLIPNTGELSF. In DNA form, the CDR3 reads TGTACCAGCTGCTTAATTCCGAACACCGGGGAGCTGTCTTTT.

Comments on this clonotype: A much larger clone sits a single nucleotide away, making a read error possible. The chain combines TRBV19 with TRBJ2-4, with 12 bases that match TRBD2. The CDR3 has 19 residues. Per the germline V gene, CDR1 is LNHDA and CDR2 is SQIVND (reference sequence). Written as DNA, the CDR3 is TGTGCCAGTGGTATAGTTCCTAGCGGGAGGGCTTTAGCCAAAAACATTCAGTACTTC. Its protein is CASGIVPSGRALAKNIQYF.

Of note for this clonotype: At one end the junction does not follow the germline gene, possibly because of a read error. V and J are TRBV12-3 or TRBV12-4 and TRBJ2-2; tentative D call: TRBD1 (5 bases). There are 14 residues in the CDR3. CDR3 sequence (DNA): TGTGCCAGCAGTTTGGATCTGGACACGGGGGAGCTGTTTTTT. Translated, it gives CASSLDLDTGELFF.

The chain combines TRBV29-1 with TRBJ2-3; maybe TRBD1 (5 bases). The end of the DNA fits TRBJ1-5 better, so the J call may be wrong. This CDR3 contains 16 residues. Germline CDR1 is SQVTM and CDR2 is ANQGSEA. The CDR3 sequence: CSVGITGTGVADTQHF. CDR3 nucleotide sequence: TGCAGCGTCGGTATAACCGGGACGGGGGTCGCAGATACGCAGCATTTT.

V usage is TRBV11-3 and J usage is TRBJ2-3; 9 positions match TRBD2. The V gene's germline CDR1 is SGHNT and CDR2 YENEEA. This CDR3 contains 16 residues. The V gene end was trimmed by 5 bases and the J gene end by 2 bases; junction bases not matched to a gene: 8. The CDR3 region has the DNA TGTGCCAGCAGCCCAGGGACTAGCTGCGTCACAGATACGCAGTATTTT. Protein: CASSPGTSCVTDTQYF.

V is TRBV5-6 and J is TRBJ2-1; D possibly corresponds to TRBD2 (6 bases). The V gene's germline CDR1 is SGHDT and CDR2 YYEEEE. The CDR3 totals 15 residues. Trimming took off 5 bases at V and 3 bases at J, with 15 bases between the two ends. This chain's CDR3 is CASSSAGYRYNEQFF. The DNA of the CDR3 is TGTGCCAGCAGTTCGGCGGGATACCGCTACAATGAGCAGTTCTTC.